This TCR beta chain was recorded in a study of blood T cells in healthy people across ages. CDR3 size: 15 residues. With V trimmed by 6 bases and J by 3 bases, 7 bases remained unmatched. Whole-study findings and limits: Strong correlation was found linking TCR beta diversity to naive T cell percentage. Unsorted PBMC input precluded a conclusive naive versus antigen-experienced comparison.

A word on this clonotype: Its specificity is unknown.

Next came a second PCR, run for about 7 to 12 cycles, which used a sample-barcoded 5' primer along with a J-beta primer mix. TCRdb redid the calling of the 5' RACE reads with MiXCR, one entry per CDR3 protein. Of approximately 800,000 distinct CDR3 sequences detected, about half appear once; the ten largest clones hold 15% to 20%. The source of this sequence is an elderly man in good health. The chain employs TRBV12-3 or TRBV12-4 and TRBJ2-1; TRBD1 agrees at 8 bases. Sequencing input: blood. In DNA, the CDR3 is TGTGCCAGCAGCCGCGGACAGGGAATCTACAATGAGCAGTTCTTC. It translates to CASSRGQGIYNEQFF.